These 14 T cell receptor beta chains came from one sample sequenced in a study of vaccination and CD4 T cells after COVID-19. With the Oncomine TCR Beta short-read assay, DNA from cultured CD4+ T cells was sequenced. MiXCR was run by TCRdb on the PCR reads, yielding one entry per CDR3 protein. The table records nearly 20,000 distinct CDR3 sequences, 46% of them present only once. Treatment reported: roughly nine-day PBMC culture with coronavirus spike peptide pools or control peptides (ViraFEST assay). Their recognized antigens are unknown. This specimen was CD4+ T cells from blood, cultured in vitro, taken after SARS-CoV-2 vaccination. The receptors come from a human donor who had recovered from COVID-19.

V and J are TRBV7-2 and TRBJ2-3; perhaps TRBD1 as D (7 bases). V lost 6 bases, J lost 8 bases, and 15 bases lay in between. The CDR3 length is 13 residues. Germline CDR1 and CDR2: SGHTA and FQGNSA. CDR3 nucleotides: TGTGCCAGCAGTTCCCAGGGGGGAGTTACGCAGTATTTT. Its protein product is CASSSQGGVTQYF. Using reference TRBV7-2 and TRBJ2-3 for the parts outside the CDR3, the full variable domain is GAGVSQSPSNKVTEKGKDVELRCDPISGHTALYWYRQSLGQGLEFLIYFQGNSAPDKSGLPSDRFSAERTGGSVSTLTIQRTQQEDSAVYLCASSSQGGVTQYFGPGTRLTVL.

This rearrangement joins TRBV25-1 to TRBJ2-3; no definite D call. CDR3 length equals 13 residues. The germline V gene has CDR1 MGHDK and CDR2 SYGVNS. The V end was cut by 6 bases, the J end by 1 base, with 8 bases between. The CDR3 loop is CASRRGGTDTQYF. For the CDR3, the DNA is TGTGCCAGCAGGCGTGGGGGCACAGATACGCAGTATTTT.

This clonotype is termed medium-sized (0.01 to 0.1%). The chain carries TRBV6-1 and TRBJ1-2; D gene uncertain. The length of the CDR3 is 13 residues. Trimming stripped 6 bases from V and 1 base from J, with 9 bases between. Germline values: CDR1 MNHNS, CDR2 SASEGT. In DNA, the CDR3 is TGTGCCAGCAGCAGACCTCTTAACTATGGCTACACCTTC. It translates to CASSRPLNYGYTF.

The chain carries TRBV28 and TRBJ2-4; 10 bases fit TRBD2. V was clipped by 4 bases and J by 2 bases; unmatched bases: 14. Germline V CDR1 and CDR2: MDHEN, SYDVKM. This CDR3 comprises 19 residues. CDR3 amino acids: CASSYYPKEREGTKNIQYF. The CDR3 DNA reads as TGTGCCAGCAGTTACTATCCGAAAGAGCGGGAGGGCACCAAAAACATTCAGTACTTC.

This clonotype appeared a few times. The chain's CDR3 is CASSLSGQGGTEAFF. The CDR3 DNA sequence: TGTGCCAGCAGCTTATCCGGACAGGGAGGTACTGAAGCTTTCTTT. The chain joins TRBV7-3 to TRBJ1-1, with 8 bases that match TRBD1. This CDR3 comprises 15 residues. V was clipped by 2 bases and J by 5 bases; unmatched bases: 7. Germline-derived CDR1 and CDR2 are SGHTA and FQGTGA.

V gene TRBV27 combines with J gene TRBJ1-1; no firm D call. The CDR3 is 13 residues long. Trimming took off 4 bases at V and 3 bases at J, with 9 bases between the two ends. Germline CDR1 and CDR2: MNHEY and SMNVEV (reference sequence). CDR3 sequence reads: CASSSNPDTEAFF. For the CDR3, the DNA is TGTGCCAGCAGTTCCAATCCGGACACTGAAGCTTTCTTT.

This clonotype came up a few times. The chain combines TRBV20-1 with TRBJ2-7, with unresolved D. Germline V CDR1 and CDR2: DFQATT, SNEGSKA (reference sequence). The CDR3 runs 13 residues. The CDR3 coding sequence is TGCAGCCGGAAGGTTGAAAGGTCCTACGAGCAGTACTTC. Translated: CSRKVERSYEQYF.

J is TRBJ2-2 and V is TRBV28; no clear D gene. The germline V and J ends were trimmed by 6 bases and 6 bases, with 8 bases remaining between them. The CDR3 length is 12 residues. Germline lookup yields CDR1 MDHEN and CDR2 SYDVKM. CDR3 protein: CASSTGPGELFF. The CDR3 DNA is TGTGCCAGCAGCACTGGACCCGGGGAGCTGTTTTTT. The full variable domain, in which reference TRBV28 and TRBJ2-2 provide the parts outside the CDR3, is DVKVTQSSRYLVKRTGEKVFLECVQDMDHENMFWYRQDPGLGLRLIYFSYDVKMKEKGDIPEGYSVSREKKERFSLILESASTNQTSMYLCASSTGPGELFFGEGSRLTVL.

The CDR3 DNA sequence: TGTGCCAGCAGTGTGAACAGGGGCTATAATTCACCCCTCCACTTT. Amino acid sequence: CASSVNRGYNSPLHF. The V call is TRBV25-1, the J call TRBJ1-6; TRBD1 matches at 7 bases. This CDR3 is built from 15 residues. CDR1 and CDR2 from the germline V gene are MGHDK and SYGVNS. The ends lost 4 bases at V and 3 bases at J; junction bases unmatched: 3. The complete variable domain, with remaining parts taken from reference TRBV25-1 and TRBJ1-6, reads EADIYQTPRYLVIGTGKKITLECSQTMGHDKMYWYQQDPGMELHLIHYSYGVNSTEKGDLSSESTVSRIRTEHFPLTLESARPSHTSQYLCASSVNRGYNSPLHFGNGTRLTVT.

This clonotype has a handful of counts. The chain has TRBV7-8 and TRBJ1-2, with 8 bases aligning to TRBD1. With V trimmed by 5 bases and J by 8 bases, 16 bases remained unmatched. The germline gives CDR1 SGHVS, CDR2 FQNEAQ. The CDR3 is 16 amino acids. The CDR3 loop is CASSKKVGTGDYGYTF. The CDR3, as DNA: TGTGCCAGCAGCAAAAAGGTCGGGACAGGTGATTACGGCTACACCTTC.

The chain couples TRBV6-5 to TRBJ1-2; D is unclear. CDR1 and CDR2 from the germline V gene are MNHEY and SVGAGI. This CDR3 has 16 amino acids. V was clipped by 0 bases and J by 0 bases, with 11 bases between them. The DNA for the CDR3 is TGTGCCAGCAGTTACTCGTCAGGAGCACCTAACTATGGCTACACCTTC. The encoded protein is CASSYSSGAPNYGYTF.

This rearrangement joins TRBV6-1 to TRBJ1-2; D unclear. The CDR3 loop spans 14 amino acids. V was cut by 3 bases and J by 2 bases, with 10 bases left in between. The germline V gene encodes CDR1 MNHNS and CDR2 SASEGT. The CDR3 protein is CASSEMTQNYGYTF. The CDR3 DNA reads TGTGCCAGCAGTGAGATGACACAGAACTATGGCTACACCTTC.

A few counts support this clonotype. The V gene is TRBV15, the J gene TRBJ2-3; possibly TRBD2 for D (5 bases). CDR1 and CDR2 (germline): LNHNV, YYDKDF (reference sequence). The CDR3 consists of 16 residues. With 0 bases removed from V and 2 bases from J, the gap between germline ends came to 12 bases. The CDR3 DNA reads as TGTGCCACCAGCAGAGATGGGAGAGCGGCCACAGATACGCAGTATTTT. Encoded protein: CATSRDGRAATDTQYF.

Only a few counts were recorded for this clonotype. The CDR3 DNA reads TGTGCCAGCAGCCTCTCAATCCAGACTCGTCCGCTTTATGGCTACACCTTC. Its protein product is CASSLSIQTRPLYGYTF. V and J are TRBV27 and TRBJ1-2; D is unresolved. V lost 6 bases to trimming and J lost 5 bases, with 25 bases between them. Per the germline V gene, CDR1 is MNHEY and CDR2 is SMNVEV (reference sequence). This CDR3 region has 17 residues.